One T cell receptor beta chain is described in this entry. The antigen is undetermined. Primers: 60 Vbeta forward and 13 Jbeta reverse. Generated by immunoSEQ multiplex PCR, the TCRdb table keeps only in-frame clones and is missing some. This table has approximately 260,000 clones, around 90% appearing once. The length of the CDR3 is 16 residues. From germline, CDR1 is KGHSH and CDR2 LQKENI. V lost 6 bases and J lost 1; bases outside the gene matches: 8. This sample was included in a study of cytomegalovirus exposure and HLA in healthy donors. Study results and caveats: DRB1 had the most TCR associations and HLA-C the fewest, a later analysis found, with rates varying by HLA locus. There were reportedly fewer N-insertions in an Asian-associated ancestry cluster than the roughly 670-donor mean, in a later analysis.

This TCR came from a girl aged 2 to 10 in good health and CMV-seronegative. Sample: PBMCs. The genes are TRBV18 and TRBJ2-7; 11 bases are shared with TRBD1. This chain's CDR3 is CASSTGTGGFSYEQYF. In DNA form, the CDR3 reads TGTGCCAGCTCCACCGGGACAGGGGGTTTTTCCTACGAGCAGTACTTC.